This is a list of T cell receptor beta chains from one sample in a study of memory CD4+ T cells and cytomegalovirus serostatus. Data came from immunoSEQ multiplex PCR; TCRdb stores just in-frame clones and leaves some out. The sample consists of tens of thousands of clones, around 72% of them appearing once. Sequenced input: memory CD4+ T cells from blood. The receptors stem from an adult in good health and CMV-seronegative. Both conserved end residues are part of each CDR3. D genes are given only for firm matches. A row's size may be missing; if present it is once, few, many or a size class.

TGTGCCAGCAGCACTAGGAGGTCCGAAGATACGCAGTATTTT | CASSTRRSEDTQYF | - | TRBJ2-3 | - | TRBV11-1
TGTGCCAGTAGTATCTCTAGCGGGGGCCTCTACGAGCAGTACTTC | CASSISSGGLYEQYF | TRBD2 | TRBJ2-7 | medium-sized | TRBV19
TGCAGCGTTGGGTGGGGGGCTGAAGCTTTCTTT | CSVGWGAEAFF | - | TRBJ1-1 | - | TRBV29-1
TGTGCCAGCAGTTTTAAGGGACAGACTTACAATGAGCAGTTCTTC | CASSFKGQTYNEQFF | TRBD1 | TRBJ2-1 | - | TRBV27
TGTGCCAGCAGCCAAGTCGCAGGAGACCTATTGTACGGTTCACCCCTCCACTTT | CASSQVAGDLLYGSPLHF | - | TRBJ1-6 | - | TRBV14
TGTGCCAGCAGCCCGCCCGCAGGGGCGTATTCACCCCTCCACTTT | CASSPPAGAYSPLHF | - | TRBJ1-6 | - | TRBV5-6
TGTGCCAGCAGGATGACAGGAGGGCATAGCAATCAGCCCCAGCATTTT | CASRMTGGHSNQPQHF | - | TRBJ1-5 | - | TRBV27
TGTGCCAGCAGCTTAGATGTGGGGGTGAATAAACAGTTCTTC | CASSLDVGVNKQFF | - | TRBJ2-1 | - | TRBV11-1
TGTGCCAGCAGCTTCGGGTATACCGGGGAGCTGTTTTTT | CASSFGYTGELFF | - | TRBJ2-2 | - | TRBV11-2
TGTGCCATCAGTGACAGAAGAGGACTCGGGAACACTGAAGCTTTCTTT | CAISDRRGLGNTEAFF | - | TRBJ1-1 | - | TRBV6-1
TGTGCCAGCAGCCTCCCCTTGCGCCGTATCAATGAGCAGTTCTTC | CASSLPLRRINEQFF | - | TRBJ2-1 | few | TRBV28
TGTGCCAGCAGTTACAACCAGGGGAATCAGCCCCAGCATTTT | CASSYNQGNQPQHF | - | TRBJ1-5 | few | TRBV6-6
TGTGCCAGCAGCTCCGCCGGGACTAGCGGGGCAGGCTACGAGCAGTACTTC | CASSSAGTSGAGYEQYF | TRBD2 | TRBJ2-7 | - | TRBV7-6
TGTGCCAGAAGGGCAGCATGTAGACAAAGTCGGGCCAACGTCCTGACTTTC | CARRAACRQSRANVLTF | - | TRBJ2-6 | - | TRBV7-5
TGCAGCGTTCACGAGAACTATGGCTACACCTTC | CSVHENYGYTF | - | TRBJ1-2 | once | TRBV29-1
TGTGCCAGCAGCTCCGGGACTAGCAGGGCCATGGAGACCCAGTACTTC | CASSSGTSRAMETQYF | TRBD2 | TRBJ2-5 | - | TRBV7-8
TGTGCCAGCAGCTTGGTTGGGACTACGAACACCGGGGAGCTGTTTTTT | CASSLVGTTNTGELFF | TRBD2 | TRBJ2-2 | - | TRBV5-8
TGTGCCAGCAGTTTACGGAGAGTAGGAGGCTACACCTTC | CASSLRRVGGYTF | - | TRBJ1-2 | - | TRBV27
TGTGCCAGCAGCGAGGGTTTATACGAAAAACTGTTTTTT | CASSEGLYEKLFF | - | TRBJ1-4 | - | TRBV9
TGTGCCAGCAGTTCCATTCCCACCGGGGAGCTGTTTTTT | CASSSIPTGELFF | - | TRBJ2-2 | - | TRBV6-5
TGCGCCAGCAGCTCCCGGGGCAACACTGAAGCTTTCTTT | CASSSRGNTEAFF | - | TRBJ1-1 | - | TRBV5-1
TGTGCCAGCAGCGCCGACAGGTCCTCCTACGAGCAGTACTTC | CASSADRSSYEQYF | - | TRBJ2-7 | - | TRBV7-9
TGCAGTGCTAGTTTAAAAGAGATCCTCACCTTC | CSASLKEILTF | - | TRBJ1-2 | - | TRBV20-1
TGCGCCAGCAGCCTAGGACAGGGTCTTGCAACTAATGAAAAACTGTTTTTT | CASSLGQGLATNEKLFF | TRBD1 | TRBJ1-4 | - | TRBV5-1
TGCGCCAGCAGCCAATCCGGGACAGCCACCTACGAGCAGTACTTC | CASSQSGTATYEQYF | TRBD1 | TRBJ2-7 | - | TRBV4-1
TGTGCCAGCAGGGACAGCCTGAATCAGCCCCAGCATTTT | CASRDSLNQPQHF | - | TRBJ1-5 | - | TRBV2
TGTGCCAGCAGTGAAGAAGCCTCTGGAAACACCATATATTTT | CASSEEASGNTIYF | - | TRBJ1-3 | - | TRBV25-1
TGTGCCAGCAGCCAAGCAGGGTTCTCCTACGAGCAGTACTTC | CASSQAGFSYEQYF | - | TRBJ2-7 | once | TRBV5-4
TGTGCCAGCAGACGGCAGGGGGTTGGTTCACCCCTCCACTTT | CASRRQGVGSPLHF | TRBD1 | TRBJ1-6 | - | TRBV6-1
TGTGCCAGCAGCTTGGGGCTCCAATCGCTCACAGATACGCAGTATTTT | CASSLGLQSLTDTQYF | - | TRBJ2-3 | once | TRBV5-6
TGTGCCAGCGTGGGCTGGTTGAGCACCGGGGAGCTGTTTTTT | CASVGWLSTGELFF | - | TRBJ2-2 | few | TRBV6-1
TGCGCCAGCAGCCTAGGGGACTTCACAGATACGCAGTATTTT | CASSLGDFTDTQYF | - | TRBJ2-3 | - | TRBV4-1
TGTGCCAGCAGCCAAGAATCAGGGGCGCCGGGAAACACCATATATTTT | CASSQESGAPGNTIYF | - | TRBJ1-3 | - | TRBV4-2
TGTGCCAGCAGCTTAGGTGGGACAGGGAACACTGAAGCTTTCTTT | CASSLGGTGNTEAFF | TRBD1 | TRBJ1-1 | - | TRBV11-2
TGCGCCAGCAGCCAATTATTCGGGCTTATCTCCACCTACGAGCAGTACTTC | CASSQLFGLISTYEQYF | - | TRBJ2-7 | - | TRBV4-1
TGTGCCAGCAGCGAATCGGGAGGGAGGAATCAGCCCCAGCATTTT | CASSESGGRNQPQHF | - | TRBJ1-5 | few | TRBV2
TGTGCCAGCAGCTTGAGGAGTGCGCCAGGGAACACTGAAGCTTTCTTT | CASSLRSAPGNTEAFF | - | TRBJ1-1 | - | TRBV7-9
TGTGCCAGCAGCCCAGGACTAGCGGGGGTGACCGGGGAGCTGTTTTTT | CASSPGLAGVTGELFF | TRBD2 | TRBJ2-2 | once | TRBV5-6
TGTGCCAGTAGGATACTCACCTTCCGGGGCAATCAGCCCCAGCATTTT | CASRILTFRGNQPQHF | - | TRBJ1-5 | - | TRBV19
TGTGCCATCAGTGCGTTTGGACGGGGGAATAACACTGAAGCTTTCTTT | CAISAFGRGNNTEAFF | - | TRBJ1-1 | - | TRBV6-1
TGTGCCAGCAGTTATCGGGCAGGGAACACTGAAGCTTTCTTT | CASSYRAGNTEAFF | - | TRBJ1-1 | - | TRBV6-5
TGTGCCAGCAGCCAGGGCAGGGCTAGCAATCAGCCCCAGCATTTT | CASSQGRASNQPQHF | - | TRBJ1-5 | - | TRBV5-6
TGTGCCAGCAGCTTAGGGTCAAGGGGGTATGAGCAGTTCTTC | CASSLGSRGYEQFF | - | TRBJ2-1 | - | TRBV11-2
TGCGCCAGCAGCTTGGATCTGGGCCCCGGGACCGGGGAGCTGTTTTTT | CASSLDLGPGTGELFF | - | TRBJ2-2 | - | TRBV5-1